Listed below are T cell receptor beta chains from one sample, sequenced in a study of cytomegalovirus exposure and HLA in healthy donors. Profiling relied on immunoSEQ multiplex PCR, and the TCRdb table lists in-frame clones only, not all of them. The sample shows 100,000 to 120,000 clones, 60% to 85% of them seen only once. Sequenced sample: PBMCs. The receptors here all came from a male donor in good health and CMV-seronegative. CDR3s include the opening cysteine and the closing phenylalanine or tryptophan. D genes are given only for firm matches. Not every row has a clone size; where given, it reads once, few, many or a size class.

abundance: .
d_gene: TRBD1
j_gene: TRBJ1-1
v_gene: TRBV5-6
CDR3aa: CASSGDRAPNTEAFF
CDR3nt: TGTGCCAGCAGCGGGGACAGGGCCCCCAACACTGAAGCTTTCTTT

abundance: .
d_gene: .
j_gene: TRBJ1-1
v_gene: TRBV28
CDR3aa: CASTLPPSDSAVTEAFF
CDR3nt: TGTGCCAGCACCTTACCCCCCTCCGACAGTGCGGTAACTGAAGCTTTCTTT

abundance: .
d_gene: .
j_gene: TRBJ2-2
v_gene: TRBV27
CDR3aa: CASSFRGTPGRDTGELFF
CDR3nt: TGTGCCAGCAGTTTTAGGGGGACCCCAGGGAGGGACACCGGGGAGCTGTTTTTT

abundance: few
d_gene: .
j_gene: TRBJ2-7
v_gene: TRBV5-1
CDR3aa: CASSLAGGYYEQYF
CDR3nt: TGCGCCAGCAGCTTGGCTGGAGGGTACTACGAGCAGTACTTC

abundance: .
d_gene: TRBD2
j_gene: TRBJ2-3
v_gene: TRBV7-3
CDR3aa: CASSQRLAGADTQYF
CDR3nt: TGTGCCAGCAGTCAAAGACTAGCGGGGGCGGATACGCAGTATTTT

abundance: .
d_gene: TRBD1
j_gene: TRBJ1-1
v_gene: TRBV19
CDR3aa: CASSVQGANTEAFF
CDR3nt: TGTGCCAGTAGTGTACAGGGGGCTAACACTGAAGCTTTCTTT

abundance: .
d_gene: TRBD2
j_gene: TRBJ2-7
v_gene: TRBV5-6
CDR3aa: CASSPLVAGDEQYF
CDR3nt: TGTGCCAGCAGCCCTTTGGTAGCGGGAGACGAGCAGTACTTC

abundance: .
d_gene: .
j_gene: TRBJ1-1
v_gene: TRBV19
CDR3aa: CASSTPGLPNTEAFF
CDR3nt: TGTGCCAGTAGTACCCCGGGACTACCGAACACTGAAGCTTTCTTT

abundance: .
d_gene: .
j_gene: TRBJ1-1
v_gene: TRBV6-1
CDR3aa: CASSEALRGGTLNTEAFF
CDR3nt: TGTGCCAGCAGTGAAGCGTTAAGGGGGGGAACGCTGAACACTGAAGCTTTCTTT

abundance: .
d_gene: .
j_gene: TRBJ2-4
v_gene: TRBV6-4
CDR3aa: CASFRVGKNIQYF
CDR3nt: TGTGCCAGCTTCAGGGTGGGCAAAAACATTCAGTACTTC

abundance: .
d_gene: TRBD2
j_gene: TRBJ2-1
v_gene: TRBV5-5
CDR3aa: CASSWGLANSYNEQFF
CDR3nt: TGTGCCAGCAGCTGGGGACTAGCAAACTCCTACAATGAGCAGTTCTTC

abundance: once
d_gene: TRBD2
j_gene: TRBJ2-1
v_gene: TRBV11-3
CDR3aa: CASSLDSGRAYEQFF
CDR3nt: TGTGCCAGCAGCTTAGACAGCGGGAGGGCTTATGAGCAGTTCTTC

abundance: .
d_gene: TRBD2
j_gene: TRBJ2-1
v_gene: TRBV27
CDR3aa: CASSLPSAGGSYNEQFF
CDR3nt: TGTGCCAGCAGTTTGCCGTCAGCGGGAGGTTCCTACAATGAGCAGTTCTTC

abundance: few
d_gene: TRBD2
j_gene: TRBJ2-2
v_gene: TRBV4-3
CDR3aa: CASSLGLAGDTGELFF
CDR3nt: TGCGCCAGCAGCCTCGGACTAGCGGGAGACACCGGGGAGCTGTTTTTT

abundance: .
d_gene: .
j_gene: TRBJ2-1
v_gene: TRBV19
CDR3aa: CASSRQGFSDEQFF
CDR3nt: TGTGCCAGTAGCAGGCAGGGATTCAGCGATGAGCAGTTCTTC

abundance: once
d_gene: TRBD1
j_gene: TRBJ2-5
v_gene: TRBV2
CDR3aa: CASGLGQHQETQYF
CDR3nt: TGTGCCAGCGGGTTGGGACAGCATCAAGAGACCCAGTACTTC

abundance: .
d_gene: .
j_gene: TRBJ1-2
v_gene: TRBV10-3
CDR3aa: CAISAFGQNYGYTF
CDR3nt: TGTGCCATCAGTGCTTTTGGACAGAACTATGGCTACACCTTC

abundance: .
d_gene: TRBD1
j_gene: TRBJ2-5
v_gene: TRBV5-1
CDR3aa: CASSLGATGAEETQYF
CDR3nt: TGCGCCAGCAGCTTAGGAGCGACAGGGGCCGAAGAGACCCAGTACTTC

abundance: .
d_gene: .
j_gene: TRBJ1-5
v_gene: TRBV10-3
CDR3aa: CAISEGGISNQPQHF
CDR3nt: TGTGCCATCAGTGAGGGGGGGATTAGCAATCAGCCCCAGCATTTT

abundance: .
d_gene: TRBD1
j_gene: TRBJ2-1
v_gene: TRBV5-1
CDR3aa: CASSYPNRGQGNEQFF
CDR3nt: TGCGCCAGCAGCTACCCAAACAGGGGGCAGGGTAATGAGCAGTTCTTC

abundance: .
d_gene: .
j_gene: TRBJ1-2
v_gene: TRBV9
CDR3aa: CASSVNAANYGYTF
CDR3nt: TGTGCCAGCAGCGTAAACGCGGCTAACTATGGCTACACCTTC

abundance: .
d_gene: TRBD2
j_gene: TRBJ2-1
v_gene: TRBV11-3
CDR3aa: CASIQSGGPNEQFF
CDR3nt: TGTGCCAGCATTCAAAGCGGGGGACCTAATGAGCAGTTCTTC

abundance: .
d_gene: .
j_gene: TRBJ2-1
v_gene: TRBV28
CDR3aa: CASSLSGNTNEQFF
CDR3nt: TGTGCCAGCAGCCTCTCGGGGAATACCAATGAGCAGTTCTTC

abundance: .
d_gene: TRBD2
j_gene: TRBJ2-5
v_gene: TRBV5-4
CDR3aa: CASSPRTGGEETQYF
CDR3nt: TGTGCCAGCAGCCCCCGTACGGGAGGGGAAGAGACCCAGTACTTC

abundance: .
d_gene: TRBD2
j_gene: TRBJ2-1
v_gene: TRBV27
CDR3aa: CASIGGGRLYNEQFF
CDR3nt: TGTGCCAGCATAGGCGGGGGGCGTCTGTACAATGAGCAGTTCTTC

abundance: .
d_gene: .
j_gene: TRBJ2-1
v_gene: TRBV21-1
CDR3aa: CASSSVEGTGCVSGAYNEQFF
CDR3nt: TGTGCCAGCAGCTCGGTAGAAGGGACAGGGTGCGTTAGCGGCGCCTACAATGAGCAGTTCTTC

abundance: once
d_gene: .
j_gene: TRBJ1-1
v_gene: TRBV28
CDR3aa: CATLGQRNTEAFF
CDR3nt: TGTGCCACCCTTGGACAGCGGAACACTGAAGCTTTCTTT

abundance: .
d_gene: .
j_gene: TRBJ1-1
v_gene: TRBV2
CDR3aa: CASSEREGSTEAFF
CDR3nt: TGTGCCAGCAGTGAGAGAGAGGGATCAACTGAAGCTTTCTTT

abundance: .
d_gene: .
j_gene: TRBJ2-1
v_gene: TRBV27
CDR3aa: CASSLRIWSEQFF
CDR3nt: TGTGCCAGCAGTTTAAGGATCTGGAGTGAGCAGTTCTTC

abundance: once
d_gene: .
j_gene: TRBJ2-7
v_gene: TRBV4-1
CDR3aa: CASSPRPGNPHEQYF
CDR3nt: TGCGCCAGCAGCCCCCGGCCCGGGAACCCCCACGAGCAGTACTTC

abundance: few
d_gene: .
j_gene: TRBJ2-7
v_gene: TRBV4-1
CDR3aa: CASSLEWGGAYEQYF
CDR3nt: TGCGCCAGCAGCCTAGAATGGGGGGGCGCCTACGAGCAGTACTTC

abundance: .
d_gene: TRBD1
j_gene: TRBJ1-5
v_gene: TRBV28
CDR3aa: CASSGDRGGESPQHF
CDR3nt: TGTGCCAGCAGTGGGGACAGGGGGGGAGAATCACCCCAGCATTTT

abundance: .
d_gene: TRBD1
j_gene: TRBJ1-1
v_gene: TRBV18
CDR3aa: CASSLRQGADRAFF
CDR3nt: TGTGCCAGCTCACTAAGACAGGGGGCCGACCGGGCTTTCTTT

abundance: .
d_gene: .
j_gene: TRBJ2-1
v_gene: TRBV5-1
CDR3aa: CASSLVGQARSDEQFF
CDR3nt: TGCGCCAGCAGTTTGGTCGGCCAAGCGCGTTCGGATGAGCAGTTCTTC

abundance: .
d_gene: TRBD1
j_gene: TRBJ1-1
v_gene: TRBV5-1
CDR3aa: CASSLQGTENTEAFF
CDR3nt: TGCGCCAGCAGCTTGCAAGGGACAGAAAACACTGAAGCTTTCTTT

abundance: .
d_gene: .
j_gene: TRBJ1-1
v_gene: TRBV5-5
CDR3aa: CASSLAGTLEAFF
CDR3nt: TGTGCCAGCAGCTTGGCTGGGACACTTGAAGCTTTCTTT

abundance: .
d_gene: TRBD1
j_gene: TRBJ1-1
v_gene: TRBV6-5
CDR3aa: CASSYSSPGGTEAFF
CDR3nt: TGTGCCAGCAGTTACTCGTCTCCAGGGGGCACTGAAGCTTTCTTT

abundance: .
d_gene: TRBD2
j_gene: TRBJ2-7
v_gene: TRBV13
CDR3aa: CASSLGGSGSGSEQYF
CDR3nt: TGTGCCAGCAGCTTAGGCGGTAGCGGGAGTGGTTCCGAGCAGTACTTC

abundance: .
d_gene: .
j_gene: TRBJ1-2
v_gene: TRBV6-5
CDR3aa: CASSYSGLLNYGYTF
CDR3nt: TGTGCCAGCAGTTACTCGGGACTCCTTAACTATGGCTACACCTTC

abundance: .
d_gene: .
j_gene: TRBJ2-5
v_gene: TRBV11-2
CDR3aa: CASSLATGQETQYF
CDR3nt: TGTGCCAGCAGCTTAGCCACAGGCCAAGAGACCCAGTACTTC

abundance: .
d_gene: .
j_gene: TRBJ1-2
v_gene: TRBV10-3
CDR3aa: CAISDGREGKGYTF
CDR3nt: TGTGCCATCAGTGATGGGAGGGAAGGAAAAGGCTACACCTTC

abundance: .
d_gene: .
j_gene: TRBJ2-1
v_gene: TRBV11-3
CDR3aa: CASSLAVFAGPGNEQFF
CDR3nt: TGTGCCAGCAGCTTAGCAGTTTTTGCAGGGCCTGGAAATGAGCAGTTCTTC

abundance: .
d_gene: TRBD1
j_gene: TRBJ2-5
v_gene: TRBV5-6
CDR3aa: CASSLRQGAGPWGEQYF
CDR3nt: TGTGCCAGCAGCCTTCGACAGGGGGCAGGGCCGTGGGGGGAGCAGTACTTC

abundance: .
d_gene: TRBD2
j_gene: TRBJ2-4
v_gene: TRBV11-2
CDR3aa: CASSEGLLLALHF
CDR3nt: TGTGCCAGCAGCGAGGGACTACTCCTCGCCCTCCACTTC

abundance: .
d_gene: .
j_gene: TRBJ2-3
v_gene: TRBV5-1
CDR3aa: CASSLGGPGTDTQYF
CDR3nt: TGCGCCAGCAGCTTAGGAGGGCCGGGCACAGATACGCAGTATTTT

abundance: .
d_gene: .
j_gene: TRBJ1-5
v_gene: TRBV28
CDR3aa: CASSLWTVGSNQPQHF
CDR3nt: TGTGCCAGCAGTTTATGGACAGTCGGAAGCAATCAGCCCCAGCATTTT

abundance: .
d_gene: TRBD1
j_gene: TRBJ2-7
v_gene: TRBV27
CDR3aa: CASSLSQGAMDEQYF
CDR3nt: TGTGCCAGCAGTTTATCCCAGGGGGCCATGGACGAGCAGTACTTC

abundance: .
d_gene: .
j_gene: TRBJ2-7
v_gene: TRBV4-2
CDR3aa: CASSQDLTGVLLSYEQYF
CDR3nt: TGTGCCAGCAGCCAAGATCTGACAGGCGTACTCCTCTCCTACGAGCAGTACTTC

abundance: .
d_gene: .
j_gene: TRBJ1-5
v_gene: TRBV5-8
CDR3aa: CASSLRQRNQPQHF
CDR3nt: TGTGCCAGCAGCCTTCGACAGCGCAATCAGCCCCAGCATTTT

abundance: .
d_gene: TRBD1
j_gene: TRBJ2-5
v_gene: TRBV5-1
CDR3aa: CASSPGTGDETQYF
CDR3nt: TGCGCCAGCAGCCCCGGAACAGGGGACGAGACCCAGTACTTC